This T cell receptor beta chain was identified during a study of blood T cell repertoires in COVID-19. As for the study in general: PBMCs, B-cell-depleted T cells, or T cells provided the cDNA or gDNA that made up the material.

Profiled with immunoSEQ multiplex PCR; TCRdb holds only in-frame clones, not every one. This sample has some 110,000 clones, with about 82% found just once. The CDR3 extends over 13 amino acids. Trimming took 2 bases from V and 8 from J; bases not matched to a gene: 5. Germline V gene data show CDR1 as SGHTS and CDR2 as YDEGEE. This clone was seen only a few times. The clonotype was recovered from a man at least 80 years old with COVID-19, enrolled during active disease. The chain carries TRBV5-8 and TRBJ1-2; TRBD1 agrees at 8 bases. Sequenced material: peripheral blood. CDR3 loop: CASSLSRGQGYTF. The CDR3 DNA sequence: TGTGCCAGCAGCTTAAGCAGGGGGCAAGGCTACACCTTC. Variable domain in full (rest from reference TRBV5-8 and TRBJ1-2): EAGVTQSPTHLIKTRGQQATLRCSPISGHTSVYWYQQALGLGLQFLLWYDEGEERNRGNFPPRFSGRQFPNYSSELNVNALELEDSALYLCASSLSRGQGYTFGSGTRLTVV.